These T cell receptor beta chains were read from a single sample in a study of human T cells and chemical hapten exposure. TCRdb itself ran the 5' RACE reads through MiXCR, one entry per CDR3 protein. The sample yields about 140,000 distinct CDR3 sequences, around 4.4% seen once. These receptors all stem from a female donor in good health. Both conserved end residues are trimmed from each CDR3. A D gene is named only where the DNA matches it firmly.

v_call: TRBV6-2/TRBV6-3; j_call: TRBJ2-7; d_call: NA; cdr3_aa: ASNQAGVDEQY
v_call: TRBV20-1; j_call: TRBJ2-7; d_call: TRBD2; cdr3_aa: SARDPGTSGYEQY
v_call: TRBV6-6; j_call: TRBJ2-3; d_call: NA; cdr3_aa: ASKPPQGVILY
v_call: TRBV6-2/TRBV6-3; j_call: TRBJ2-1; d_call: TRBD1; cdr3_aa: ASRPHPTGGVGSYNEQF
v_call: TRBV9; j_call: TRBJ1-4; d_call: NA; cdr3_aa: ASSVGQGGEKLF
v_call: TRBV5-5; j_call: TRBJ2-7; d_call: TRBD1; cdr3_aa: ASSFNRGFSYEQY
v_call: TRBV28; j_call: TRBJ1-2; d_call: NA; cdr3_aa: ASKTSLGDDNYGYT
v_call: TRBV18; j_call: TRBJ1-1; d_call: NA; cdr3_aa: ASSIYGGTEAF
v_call: TRBV18; j_call: TRBJ2-7; d_call: TRBD1; cdr3_aa: ASSPSQGVGEQY
v_call: TRBV7-9; j_call: TRBJ1-1; d_call: NA; cdr3_aa: ASSLVKGTEAF
v_call: TRBV6-1; j_call: TRBJ2-7; d_call: NA; cdr3_aa: ASSEGASTGYEQY
v_call: TRBV7-2; j_call: TRBJ2-3; d_call: TRBD2; cdr3_aa: ASSLGLAGGLDTQY
v_call: TRBV4-3; j_call: TRBJ1-2; d_call: NA; cdr3_aa: ASSQARTGTYGYT
v_call: TRBV9; j_call: TRBJ2-3; d_call: NA; cdr3_aa: ASSEWPRTDTFGTDTQY
v_call: TRBV29-1; j_call: TRBJ2-3; d_call: TRBD1; cdr3_aa: SEGQGADTQY
v_call: TRBV4-2; j_call: TRBJ1-4; d_call: NA; cdr3_aa: ASSQGLATNEKLF
v_call: TRBV7-3; j_call: TRBJ2-3; d_call: NA; cdr3_aa: ATAPKPYGTQY
v_call: TRBV24-1; j_call: TRBJ2-3; d_call: NA; cdr3_aa: ATSDPTGQGPDTQY
v_call: TRBV11-2; j_call: TRBJ1-4; d_call: NA; cdr3_aa: ASSLTSRDEKLF
v_call: TRBV3-1; j_call: TRBJ2-7; d_call: TRBD2; cdr3_aa: ASSTGTSGYEQY
v_call: TRBV5-5; j_call: TRBJ2-2; d_call: NA; cdr3_aa: ASSLARTETGELF
v_call: TRBV2; j_call: TRBJ2-7; d_call: TRBD1; cdr3_aa: ASSVDRGRFYEQY
v_call: TRBV15; j_call: TRBJ2-3; d_call: TRBD2; cdr3_aa: ATRGGSSGGFFSTDTQY
v_call: TRBV11-3; j_call: TRBJ1-5; d_call: NA; cdr3_aa: ASKRAHLIVSSNQPQH
v_call: TRBV9; j_call: TRBJ1-6; d_call: NA; cdr3_aa: ASSVNGDTNSPLH
v_call: TRBV12-3/TRBV12-4; j_call: TRBJ1-2; d_call: NA; cdr3_aa: ASTTRGDGYT
v_call: TRBV10-3; j_call: TRBJ1-1; d_call: NA; cdr3_aa: AISLGVGAGNTEAF
v_call: TRBV20-1; j_call: TRBJ2-4; d_call: NA; cdr3_aa: SASLPLAKNIQY
v_call: TRBV4-3; j_call: TRBJ2-6; d_call: NA; cdr3_aa: ASSQAGRGGVGSGANVLT
v_call: TRBV24-1; j_call: TRBJ2-5; d_call: NA; cdr3_aa: ATSDTGQPYQETQY
v_call: TRBV20-1; j_call: TRBJ2-5; d_call: NA; cdr3_aa: SAREEGLPLFY
v_call: TRBV3-2; j_call: TRBJ2-3; d_call: NA; cdr3_aa: ASSHTGQKGTDTQY
v_call: TRBV5-6; j_call: TRBJ1-1; d_call: NA; cdr3_aa: ASSLLTRRRDTEAF
v_call: TRBV28; j_call: TRBJ2-7; d_call: TRBD1; cdr3_aa: ASSGTGSCEQY
v_call: TRBV7-2; j_call: TRBJ2-3; d_call: NA; cdr3_aa: ASSPMGGQDTQY
v_call: TRBV7-9; j_call: TRBJ1-5; d_call: NA; cdr3_aa: ASSSDGYNQPQH
v_call: TRBV2; j_call: TRBJ2-3; d_call: TRBD2; cdr3_aa: ATRLAGGRTDTQY
v_call: TRBV7-3; j_call: TRBJ2-1; d_call: TRBD2; cdr3_aa: ASSLIGGDNEQF
v_call: TRBV28; j_call: TRBJ1-2; d_call: NA; cdr3_aa: ASSSAGGRAGGDT
v_call: TRBV3-1; j_call: TRBJ1-3; d_call: NA; cdr3_aa: ASNQGDGNTIY
v_call: TRBV6-5; j_call: TRBJ1-3; d_call: NA; cdr3_aa: ASSYGQSGNTIY
v_call: TRBV12-3/TRBV12-4; j_call: TRBJ2-1; d_call: NA; cdr3_aa: ASSLEGTASYNEQF
v_call: TRBV20-1; j_call: TRBJ1-1; d_call: NA; cdr3_aa: SASLASGGVNTEAF
v_call: TRBV5-4; j_call: TRBJ1-2; d_call: NA; cdr3_aa: ASSLRQSGYT
v_call: TRBV5-1; j_call: TRBJ2-5; d_call: NA; cdr3_aa: ASGSRGVQETQY
v_call: TRBV13; j_call: TRBJ2-5; d_call: NA; cdr3_aa: ASSFRGQETQY
v_call: TRBV5-1; j_call: TRBJ2-7; d_call: NA; cdr3_aa: ASSLGSGYEQY
v_call: TRBV20-1; j_call: TRBJ2-1; d_call: TRBD2; cdr3_aa: SASPSGGYNEQF
v_call: TRBV29-1; j_call: TRBJ2-1; d_call: TRBD1; cdr3_aa: SVEQGTGALNEQF
v_call: TRBV2; j_call: TRBJ1-4; d_call: NA; cdr3_aa: ASSRLSDTTNEKLF